This T cell receptor (beta chain) was obtained from a study of T-cell reconstitution after alpha-beta-depleted transplantation in children. Whole-study findings and limits: From surviving recipient T cells and thymic progenitors came the high day-60 TCRbeta diversity observed in some patients.

A library of TCRbeta sequences, prepared with unique molecular identifiers, was generated. TCRdb passed the PCR reads through MiXCR, listing each CDR3 protein once. The table records fewer than 550,000 distinct CDR3 sequences, 15% to 20% of them present only once. V was pared by 0 bases and J by 3 bases, with 9 bases between. Germline V gene data show CDR1 as SGHRS and CDR2 as YFSETQ. The CDR3 totals 15 residues. This clonotype appeared a few times. Its cognate antigen is unknown. This TCR came from a boy in the first two years of life who had a stem cell transplant for Wiskott-Aldrich syndrome, so the T cells may come from the graft donor. The V and J genes are TRBV5-1 and TRBJ2-2; D unclear. Here the sequenced sample was PBMCs, mostly from graft donor cells, taken 360 days after TCRalphabeta/CD19-depleted stem cell transplant. The CDR3 sequence is CASSLVGGHTGELFF. CDR3 coding DNA: TGCGCCAGCAGCTTGGTAGGCGGCCACACCGGGGAGCTGTTTTTT.